This TCR beta chain was obtained from a study of blood T cell repertoires in COVID-19. For the study at large: Whether acute or convalescent, the COVID-19 samples came from the United States, Italy and Spain. PBMCs, B-cell-depleted T cells, or T cells were the source of the cDNA or gDNA that made up the material.

The germline gives CDR1 SNHLY, CDR2 FYNNEI. CDR3 length: 16 residues. With V trimmed by 6 bases and J by 2 bases, 9 bases remained unmatched. Methods used by the authors: The authors estimated nucleated cell counts from reference gene primer amplification. The repertoire was sequenced with immunoSEQ multiplex PCR; TCRdb's copy has only in-frame clones and lacks some. Clone size and the V and J calls come from that table; the DNA yielded D and trimming. Among 150,000 to 200,000 clones, approximately 84% were seen once, and the ten largest hold approximately 7%. This chain links TRBV2 with TRBJ2-3; 9 nucleotides align to TRBD2. Sequencing input: peripheral blood. The sequence came from a human donor in a cohort sampled during active COVID-19. CDR3 sequence reads: CASRGIAGAPTDTQYF. DNA for the CDR3: TGTGCCAGCAGGGGCATAGCGGGGGCCCCCACAGATACGCAGTATTTT.